This T cell receptor (beta chain) was sequenced during a study of cytomegalovirus exposure and HLA in healthy donors. The study ran its PCR with 60 Vbeta and 13 Jbeta primers. Assay used: immunoSEQ multiplex PCR; TCRdb lists only in-frame clones, some missing. The table lists 100,000 or so clones, less than 80% of them singletons. The CDR3 is 14 amino acids. V dropped 0 bases and J dropped 3 bases, with 9 bases sitting between them. Germline CDR1 is SGHRS and CDR2 is YFSETQ. This clone was seen a single time. Its antigen is unknown. Overall study findings and caveats: Sequencing artifact likely explains a cluster of highly shared sequence variants. Later analysis demonstrated an association between a missense DCLRE1C variant and TCR beta V- and J-gene trimming. Later work associated over 15,000 TCR beta sequences with HLA alleles at 0.05 false discovery rate. Earlier analysis yielded a pattern in which most TCR beta V segments were productive about 90% or about 30% of the time.

The sample consisted of PBMCs. This clonotype originated in a man aged 35 to 55 in good health and CMV-seronegative. The chain carries TRBV5-1 and TRBJ1-2; TRBD1 is a possible D gene (5 bases). CDR3 region: CASSLGGEDYGYTF. CDR3 bases: TGCGCCAGCAGCTTGGGAGGGGAGGACTATGGCTACACCTTC. Based on the CDR3 plus reference TRBV5-1 and TRBJ1-2, the full variable domain is KAGVTQTPRYLIKTRGQQVTLSCSPISGHRSVSWYQQTPGQGLQFLFEYFSETQRNKGNFPGRFSGRQFSNSRSEMNVSTLELGDSALYLCASSLGGEDYGYTFGSGTRLTVV.